The sequence of this T cell receptor (beta chain) was determined in a study of T cells expressing NK-cell markers. One entry per CDR3 protein, without DNA, is what TCRdb gives after re-calling the 5' RACE reads. The sample includes 300,000 to 450,000 distinct CDR3 sequences. Germline-derived CDR1 and CDR2 are MNHEY and SVGAGI. The CDR3 has 14 residues. This TCR derives from a man aged 18 to 70 in good health. Sample: blood T cells: a sorted CD56 or NKG2C T cell subset, CD4+ or CD8+ T cells, or bulk PBMC T cells (not recorded which). The chain joins TRBV6-5 to TRBJ2-7; TCRdb picks TRBD2, but there is no DNA to check that call. CDR3 loop: CASSYFAGNYEQYF.